The table lists the clone carrying this T cell receptor (beta chain) with many counts. The target antigen is unknown. This sample was taken from a study of T cells in Graves' hyperthyroidism and ophthalmopathy. This CDR3 has 11 residues. In germline, CDR1 is DFQATT, CDR2 SNEGSKA (reference sequence). Trimming cost V 6 bases and J 4 bases, with 9 bases left between them. RNA transcripts served as the template for amplifying TCR beta CDR3 regions. HTBI primers were employed in a first-round RT-PCR of the TCR CDR3. TCRdb recomputed calls from the multiplex PCR reads with MiXCR, one row per CDR3 protein. Of a few hundred thousand distinct CDR3 sequences detected, approximately 18% appear once; the ten largest clones hold 45% to 55%. Study outcomes and limitations: Ophthalmopathy got predicted by the model a median approximately 6.4 months before its onset. Blood also showed most of the thyroid clonotypes that were expanded above 0.001.

This rearrangement joins TRBV20-1 to TRBJ1-2; tentatively, D is TRBD1 (5 bases). Sequenced material: blood. This clonotype was obtained from a woman between 50 and 59 years old with Graves' hyperthyroidism. As DNA, the CDR3 is TGCAGTGCGGGGGGTCTCTATGGCTACACCTTC. It translates to CSAGGLYGYTF.